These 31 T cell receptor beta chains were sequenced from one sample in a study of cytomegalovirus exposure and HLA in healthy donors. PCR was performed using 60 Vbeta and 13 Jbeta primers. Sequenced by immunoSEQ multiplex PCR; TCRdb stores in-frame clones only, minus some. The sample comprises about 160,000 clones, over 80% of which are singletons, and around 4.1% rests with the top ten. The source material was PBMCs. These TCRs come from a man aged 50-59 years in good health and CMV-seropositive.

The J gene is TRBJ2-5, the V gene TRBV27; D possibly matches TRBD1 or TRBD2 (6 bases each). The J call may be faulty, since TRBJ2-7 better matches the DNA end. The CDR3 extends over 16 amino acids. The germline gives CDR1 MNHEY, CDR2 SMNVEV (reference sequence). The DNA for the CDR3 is TGTGCCAGCAGTTTAACGGGGGAAGGGGGCTCCTACGAGCAGTACTTC. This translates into CASSLTGEGGSYEQYF.

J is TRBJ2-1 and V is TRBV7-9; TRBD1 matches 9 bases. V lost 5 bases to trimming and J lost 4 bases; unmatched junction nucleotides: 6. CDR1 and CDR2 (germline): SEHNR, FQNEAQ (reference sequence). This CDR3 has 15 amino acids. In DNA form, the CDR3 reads TGTGCCAGCAGCGGGCCGGGACAGGGATACAATGAGCAGTTCTTC. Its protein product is CASSGPGQGYNEQFF.

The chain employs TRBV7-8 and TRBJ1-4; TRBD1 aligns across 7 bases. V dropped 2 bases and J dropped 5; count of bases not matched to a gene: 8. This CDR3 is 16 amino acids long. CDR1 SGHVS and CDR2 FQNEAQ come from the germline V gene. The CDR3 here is CASSLSGGTANEKLFF. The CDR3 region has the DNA TGTGCCAGCAGCTTATCTGGTGGGACAGCGAATGAAAAACTGTTTTTT.

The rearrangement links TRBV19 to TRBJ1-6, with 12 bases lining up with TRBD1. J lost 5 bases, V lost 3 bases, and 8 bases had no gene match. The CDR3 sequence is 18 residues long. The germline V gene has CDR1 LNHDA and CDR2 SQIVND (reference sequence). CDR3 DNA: TGTGCCAGTAGTATTAAGGGGACAGGGGGCAATCATAATTCACCCCTCCACTTT. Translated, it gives CASSIKGTGGNHNSPLHF.

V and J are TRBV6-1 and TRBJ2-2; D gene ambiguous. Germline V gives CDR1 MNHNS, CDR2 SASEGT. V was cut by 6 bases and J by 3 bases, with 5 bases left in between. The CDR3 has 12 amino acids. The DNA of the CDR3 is TGTGCCAGCAGAGAGCACACCGGGGAGCTGTTTTTT. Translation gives CASREHTGELFF.

Here the CDR3 DNA reads TGTGCCAGCAGCTCCTTCCCGAACACTGAAGCTTTCTTT. Translating gives CASSSFPNTEAFF. The chain links TRBV5-8 to TRBJ1-1; no reliable D call. Deletions cut 3 bases from V and 1 base from J, with 7 bases between. The germline gives CDR1 SGHTS, CDR2 YDEGEE. The CDR3 has 13 amino acids.

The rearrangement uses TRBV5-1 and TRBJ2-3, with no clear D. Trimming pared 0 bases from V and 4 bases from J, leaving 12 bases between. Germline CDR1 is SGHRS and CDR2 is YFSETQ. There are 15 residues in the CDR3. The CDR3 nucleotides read TGCGCCAGCAGCTTGGAGGCGTCACGGGCAGATACGCAGTATTTT. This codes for CASSLEASRADTQYF.

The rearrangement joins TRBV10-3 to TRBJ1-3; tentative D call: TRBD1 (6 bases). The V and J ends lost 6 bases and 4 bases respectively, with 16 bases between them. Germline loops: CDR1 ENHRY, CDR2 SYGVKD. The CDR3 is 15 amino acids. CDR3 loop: CAIRIQGLSGNTIYF. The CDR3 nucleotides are TGTGCCATCAGAATACAGGGTTTATCCGGAAACACCATATATTTT.

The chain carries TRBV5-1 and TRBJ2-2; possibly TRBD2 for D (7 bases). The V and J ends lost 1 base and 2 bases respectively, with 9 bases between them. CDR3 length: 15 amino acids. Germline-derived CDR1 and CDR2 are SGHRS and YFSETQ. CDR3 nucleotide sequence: TGCGCCAGCAGCTTGCGGGGGGCAAACACCGGGGAGCTGTTTTTT. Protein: CASSLRGANTGELFF.

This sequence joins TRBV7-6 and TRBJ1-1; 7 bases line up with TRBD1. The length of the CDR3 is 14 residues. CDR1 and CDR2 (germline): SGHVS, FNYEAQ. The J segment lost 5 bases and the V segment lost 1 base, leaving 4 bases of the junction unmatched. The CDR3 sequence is CASSLEGAITEAFF. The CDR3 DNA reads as TGTGCCAGCAGCTTAGAGGGGGCGATAACTGAAGCTTTCTTT.

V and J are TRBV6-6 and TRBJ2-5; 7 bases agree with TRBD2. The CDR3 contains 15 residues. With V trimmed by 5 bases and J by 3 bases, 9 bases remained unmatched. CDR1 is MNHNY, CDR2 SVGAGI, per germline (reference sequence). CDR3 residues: CASSNLALAEETQYF. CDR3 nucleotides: TGTGCCAGCAGTAACCTGGCGCTAGCGGAAGAGACCCAGTACTTC.

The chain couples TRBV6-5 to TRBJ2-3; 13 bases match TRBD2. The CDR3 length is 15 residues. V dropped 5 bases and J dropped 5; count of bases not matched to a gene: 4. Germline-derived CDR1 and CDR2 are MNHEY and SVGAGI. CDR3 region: CASSGLAGEVDTQYF. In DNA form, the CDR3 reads TGTGCCAGCAGTGGACTAGCGGGAGAGGTAGATACGCAGTATTTT.

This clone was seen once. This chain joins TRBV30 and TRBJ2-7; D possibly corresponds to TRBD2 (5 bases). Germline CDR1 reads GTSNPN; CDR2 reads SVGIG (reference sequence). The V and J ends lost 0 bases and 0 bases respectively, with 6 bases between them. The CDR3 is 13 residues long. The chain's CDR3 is CAWSVGASYEQYF. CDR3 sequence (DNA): TGTGCCTGGAGTGTGGGAGCCTCCTACGAGCAGTACTTC.

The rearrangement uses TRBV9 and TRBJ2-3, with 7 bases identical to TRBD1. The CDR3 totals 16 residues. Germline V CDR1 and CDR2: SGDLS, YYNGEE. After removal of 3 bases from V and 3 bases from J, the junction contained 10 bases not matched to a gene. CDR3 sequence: CASSAGDSRSTDTQYF. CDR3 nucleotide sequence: TGTGCCAGCAGCGCCGGGGACAGCCGATCAACAGATACGCAGTATTTT.

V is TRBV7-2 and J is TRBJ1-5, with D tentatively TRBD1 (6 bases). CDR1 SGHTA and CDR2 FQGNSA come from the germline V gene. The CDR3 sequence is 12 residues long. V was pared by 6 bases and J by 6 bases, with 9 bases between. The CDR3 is CASRQGSQPQHF. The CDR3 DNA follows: TGTGCCAGCAGACAGGGTAGTCAGCCCCAGCATTTT.

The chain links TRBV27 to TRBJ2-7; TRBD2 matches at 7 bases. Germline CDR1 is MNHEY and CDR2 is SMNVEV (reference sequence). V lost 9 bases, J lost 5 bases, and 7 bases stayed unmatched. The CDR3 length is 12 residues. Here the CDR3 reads CASGWGRDEQYF. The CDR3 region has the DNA TGTGCCAGTGGGTGGGGGAGGGACGAGCAGTACTTC.

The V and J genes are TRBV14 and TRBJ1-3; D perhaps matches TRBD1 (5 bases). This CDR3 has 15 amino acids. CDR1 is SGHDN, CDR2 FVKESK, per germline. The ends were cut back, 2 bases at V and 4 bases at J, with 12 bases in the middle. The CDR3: CASSQKRGSGNTIYF. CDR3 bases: TGTGCCAGCAGCCAAAAGCGGGGGAGCGGAAACACCATATATTTT.

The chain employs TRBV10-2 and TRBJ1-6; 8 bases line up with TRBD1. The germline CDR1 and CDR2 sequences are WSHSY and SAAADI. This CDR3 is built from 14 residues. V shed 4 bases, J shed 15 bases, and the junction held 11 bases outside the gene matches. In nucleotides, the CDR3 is TGCGCCAGCAGTGTCCCGACAGGGGTTTCGCACCTCCACTTT. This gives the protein CASSVPTGVSHLHF.

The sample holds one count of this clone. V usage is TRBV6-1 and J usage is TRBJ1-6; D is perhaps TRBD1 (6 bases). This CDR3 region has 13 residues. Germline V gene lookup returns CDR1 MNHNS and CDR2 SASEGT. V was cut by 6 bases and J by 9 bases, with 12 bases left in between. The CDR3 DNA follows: TGTGCCAGCAGCTTCCTGGACAGTTCACCCCTCCACTTT. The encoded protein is CASSFLDSSPLHF.

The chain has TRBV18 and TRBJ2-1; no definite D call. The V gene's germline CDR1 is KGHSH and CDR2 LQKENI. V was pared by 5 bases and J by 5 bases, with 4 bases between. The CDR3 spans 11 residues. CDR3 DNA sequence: TGTGCCAGCTCAACAAACAATGAGCAGTTCTTC. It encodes CASSTNNEQFF.

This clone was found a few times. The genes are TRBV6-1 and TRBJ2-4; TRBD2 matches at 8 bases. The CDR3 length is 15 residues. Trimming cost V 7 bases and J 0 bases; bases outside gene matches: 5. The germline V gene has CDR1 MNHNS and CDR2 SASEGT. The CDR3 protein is CASTSGGLAKNIQYF. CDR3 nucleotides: TGTGCCAGCACGAGCGGGGGCTTAGCCAAAAACATTCAGTACTTC.

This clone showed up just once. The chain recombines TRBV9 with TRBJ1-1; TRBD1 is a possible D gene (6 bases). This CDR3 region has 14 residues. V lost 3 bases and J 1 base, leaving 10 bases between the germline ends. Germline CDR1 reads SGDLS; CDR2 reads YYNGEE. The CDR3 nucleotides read TGTGCCAGCAGCGCGGGACACCCGAACACTGAAGCTTTCTTT. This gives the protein CASSAGHPNTEAFF.

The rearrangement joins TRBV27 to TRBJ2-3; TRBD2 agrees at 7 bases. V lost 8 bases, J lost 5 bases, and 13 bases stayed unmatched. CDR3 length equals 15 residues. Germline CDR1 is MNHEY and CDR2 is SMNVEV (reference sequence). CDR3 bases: TGTGCCAGCGCCCGTACCGGGACGGGGGGAGATACGCAGTATTTT. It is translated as CASARTGTGGDTQYF.

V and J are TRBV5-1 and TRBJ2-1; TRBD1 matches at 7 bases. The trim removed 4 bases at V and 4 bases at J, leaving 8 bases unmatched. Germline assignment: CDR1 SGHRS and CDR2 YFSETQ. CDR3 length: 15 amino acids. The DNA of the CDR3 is TGCGCCAGCAGCCCAACCGGGACAGCATACAATGAGCAGTTCTTC. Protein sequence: CASSPTGTAYNEQFF.

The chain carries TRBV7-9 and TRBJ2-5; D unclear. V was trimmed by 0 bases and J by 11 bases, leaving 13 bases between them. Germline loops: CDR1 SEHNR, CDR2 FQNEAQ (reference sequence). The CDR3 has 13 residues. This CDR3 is CASSLAIELEQYF. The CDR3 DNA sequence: TGTGCCAGCAGCTTAGCGATCGAACTGGAGCAGTACTTC. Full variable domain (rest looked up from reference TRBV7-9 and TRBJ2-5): DTGVSQNPRHKITKRGQNVTFRCDPISEHNRLYWYRQTLGQGPEFLTYFQNEAQLEKSRLLSDRFSAERPKGSFSTLEIQRTEQGDSAMYLCASSLAIELEQYFGPGTRLLVL.

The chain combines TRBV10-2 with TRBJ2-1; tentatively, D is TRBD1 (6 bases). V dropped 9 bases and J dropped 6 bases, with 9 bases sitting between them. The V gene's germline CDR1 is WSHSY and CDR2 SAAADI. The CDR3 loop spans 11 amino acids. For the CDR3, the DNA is TGCGCCAGTATCAGGGGCAATGAGCAGTTCTTC. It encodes CASIRGNEQFF.

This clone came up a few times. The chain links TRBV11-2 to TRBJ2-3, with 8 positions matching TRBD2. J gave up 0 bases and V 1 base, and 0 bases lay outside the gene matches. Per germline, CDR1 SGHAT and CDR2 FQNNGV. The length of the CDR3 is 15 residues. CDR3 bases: TGTGCCAGCAGCTTAGGACTAGCGAGCACAGATACGCAGTATTTT. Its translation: CASSLGLASTDTQYF.

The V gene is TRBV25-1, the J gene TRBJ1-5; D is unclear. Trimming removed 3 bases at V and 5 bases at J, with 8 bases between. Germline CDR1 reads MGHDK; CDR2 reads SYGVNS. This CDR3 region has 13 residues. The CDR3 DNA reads TGTGCCAGCAGTGATTTCAGCGATCAGCCCCAGCATTTT. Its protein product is CASSDFSDQPQHF. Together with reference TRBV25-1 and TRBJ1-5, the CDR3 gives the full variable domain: EADIYQTPRYLVIGTGKKITLECSQTMGHDKMYWYQQDPGMELHLIHYSYGVNSTEKGDLSSESTVSRIRTEHFPLTLESARPSHTSQYLCASSDFSDQPQHFGDGTRLSIL.

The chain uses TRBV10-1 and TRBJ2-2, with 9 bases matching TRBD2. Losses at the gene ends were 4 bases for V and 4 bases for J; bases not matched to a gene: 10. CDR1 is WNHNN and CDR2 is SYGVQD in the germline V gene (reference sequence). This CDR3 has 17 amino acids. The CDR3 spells CASSGTGTSSVTGELFF. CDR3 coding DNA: TGCGCCAGCAGTGGAACCGGGACTAGCTCGGTCACCGGGGAGCTGTTTTTT.

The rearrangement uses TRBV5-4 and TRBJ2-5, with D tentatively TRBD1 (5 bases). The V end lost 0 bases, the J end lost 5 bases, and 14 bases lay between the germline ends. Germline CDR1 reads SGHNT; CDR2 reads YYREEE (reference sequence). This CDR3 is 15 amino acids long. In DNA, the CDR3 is TGTGCCAGCAGCTTGGCATTGGGGCTCGGGGAGACCCAGTACTTC. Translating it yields CASSLALGLGETQYF. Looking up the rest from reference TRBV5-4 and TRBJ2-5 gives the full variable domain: ETGVTQSPTHLIKTRGQQVTLRCSSQSGHNTVSWYQQALGQGPQFIFQYYREEENGRGNFPPRFSGLQFPNYSSELNVNALELDDSALYLCASSLALGLGETQYFGPGTRLLVL.

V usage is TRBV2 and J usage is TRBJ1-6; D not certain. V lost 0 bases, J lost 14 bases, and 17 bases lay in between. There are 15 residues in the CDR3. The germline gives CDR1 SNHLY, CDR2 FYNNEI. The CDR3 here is CASSEASAAPKSLHF. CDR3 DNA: TGTGCCAGCAGTGAAGCGTCGGCAGCGCCCAAATCCCTCCACTTT.